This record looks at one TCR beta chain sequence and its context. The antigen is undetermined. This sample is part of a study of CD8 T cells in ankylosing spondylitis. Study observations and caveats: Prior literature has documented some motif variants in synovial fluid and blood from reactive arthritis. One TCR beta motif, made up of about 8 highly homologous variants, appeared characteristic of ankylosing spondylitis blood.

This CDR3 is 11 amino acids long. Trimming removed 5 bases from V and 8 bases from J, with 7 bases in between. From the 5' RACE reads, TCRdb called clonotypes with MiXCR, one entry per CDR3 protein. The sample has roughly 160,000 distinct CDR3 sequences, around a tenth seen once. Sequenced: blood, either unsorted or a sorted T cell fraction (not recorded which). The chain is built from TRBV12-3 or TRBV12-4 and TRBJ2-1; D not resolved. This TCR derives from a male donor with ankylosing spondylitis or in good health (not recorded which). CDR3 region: CASSVDYEQFF. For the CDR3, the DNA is TGTGCCAGCAGTGTTGACTATGAGCAGTTCTTC.